These 26 T cell receptor beta chains came from one sample sequenced in a study of shared clonotypes between healthy human individuals. The method was immunoSEQ multiplex PCR; TCRdb's version includes in-frame clones alone and lacks a portion of them. The sample includes some 2,000,000 clones, approximately 95% of them seen just once. The material sequenced was naive CD4+ T cells sorted from blood. Subset of the sample: CD45RA+ positively selected. These receptors originate from a man aged 18-30 years in good health.

The chain links TRBV5-1 to TRBJ1-6; a weak D match, TRBD1 (5 bases). The germline CDR1 and CDR2 sequences are SGHRS and YFSETQ. Trimming left V 2 bases short and J 7 bases short, with 10 bases between. The CDR3 loop spans 14 amino acids. CDR3 protein: CASSFRDRNSPLHF. The CDR3, as DNA: TGCGCCAGCAGCTTCCGGGACCGGAATTCACCCCTCCACTTT.

Notes on this clone: A much larger clone lies one base from this, so it may be a read error. V is TRBV28 and J is TRBJ1-2; no clear D gene. This CDR3 is built from 10 residues. Between the trimmed V and J ends, which lost 5 bases and 3 bases, there was a span of 1 base. The V gene's germline CDR1 is MDHEN and CDR2 SYDVKM. In DNA, the CDR3 is TGTGCCAGCAGTGACTATGGCTACACCTTC. It encodes CASSDYGYTF.

The rearrangement uses TRBV18 and TRBJ2-3, with a tentative D call TRBD1 (6 bases). V gave up 1 base and J gave up 2 bases, with 16 bases separating them. The CDR3 sequence is 17 residues long. Germline V CDR1 and CDR2: KGHSH, LQKENI. CDR3 residues: CASSPLLRDTYTDTQYF. CDR3 DNA sequence: TGTGCCAGCTCACCACTGCTCCGGGACACGTACACAGATACGCAGTATTTT.

This clone was counted only a few times. V gene TRBV6-5 combines with J gene TRBJ2-7; D is possibly TRBD1 or TRBD2 (7 bases each). The CDR3 length is 14 residues. CDR1 is MNHEY and CDR2 is SVGAGI in the germline V gene. The ends were cut back, 5 bases at V and 2 bases at J, with 13 bases in the middle. The CDR3 loop reads CASSPGGATYEQYF. For the CDR3, the DNA is TGTGCCAGCAGTCCAGGGGGGGCTACCTACGAGCAGTACTTC.

The chain recombines TRBV9 with TRBJ2-7, with 11 bases identical to TRBD1. V trimming: 3 bases; J trimming: 6 bases; junction bases outside the gene matches: 11. Germline lookup yields CDR1 SGDLS and CDR2 YYNGEE. The CDR3 is 16 residues long. This CDR3 is CASSASPDRGLSEQYF. The DNA of the CDR3 is TGTGCCAGCAGCGCCAGCCCGGACAGGGGGCTCTCCGAGCAGTACTTC.

This clone was observed once. V and J are TRBV6-5 and TRBJ1-2; D remains ambiguous. Trimming took off 2 bases at V and 10 bases at J, with 14 bases between the two ends. The germline V gene has CDR1 MNHEY and CDR2 SVGAGI. The CDR3 length is 13 residues. This chain's CDR3 is CASSYDQYDAYTF. The CDR3 DNA is TGTGCCAGCAGTTACGATCAGTACGATGCCTACACCTTC.

The chain employs TRBV4-3 and TRBJ1-2, with D possibly being TRBD1 (6 bases). Germline-derived CDR1 and CDR2 are LGHNA and YSLEER. The CDR3 consists of 17 residues. V was pared by 0 bases and J by 0 bases, with 14 bases between. The CDR3 nucleotides are TGCGCCAGCAGCCAAGATGTAAGACAGGCACCTAACTATGGCTACACCTTC. Protein sequence: CASSQDVRQAPNYGYTF.

V and J are TRBV6-5 and TRBJ2-1; 8 nucleotides line up with TRBD2. J lost 3 bases, V lost 8 bases, and 6 bases had no gene match. This CDR3 is built from 14 residues. From germline, CDR1 is MNHEY and CDR2 SVGAGI. CDR3 nucleotides: TGTGCCAGCCGGAGGAGCGGGAGCTACAATGAGCAGTTCTTC. Amino acid sequence: CASRRSGSYNEQFF.

This clone was seen once. The V call is TRBV5-6, the J call TRBJ2-7; possible D gene TRBD2, 6 bases. Germline CDR1 is SGHDT and CDR2 is YYEEEE. Deletions cut 3 bases from V and 0 bases from J, with 13 bases between. This CDR3 region has 15 residues. CDR3 DNA sequence: TGTGCCAGCAGCTGGGTGGAGGGTAGCTCCTACGAGCAGTACTTC. Encoded protein: CASSWVEGSSYEQYF.

V usage is TRBV30 and J usage is TRBJ1-6, with D perhaps matching TRBD1 (6 bases). Trimming left V 7 bases short and J 7 bases short, with 17 bases between. Germline loops: CDR1 GTSNPN, CDR2 SVGIG (reference sequence). The CDR3 has 14 amino acids. CDR3 residues: CASPQGTANSPLHF. The CDR3 nucleotides read TGTGCCTCACCACAGGGTACGGCGAATTCACCCCTCCACTTT. Full variable domain (remainder filled in from reference TRBV30 and TRBJ1-6): SQTIHQWPATLVQPVGSPLSLECTVEGTSNPNLYWYRQAAGRGLQLLFYSVGIGQISSEVPQNLSASRPQDRQFILSSKKLLLSDSGFYLCASPQGTANSPLHFGNGTRLTVT.

This chain uses TRBV11-2 with TRBJ2-5; possibly TRBD2 for D (5 bases). The CDR3 covers 17 residues. V lost 5 bases and J 5 bases, leaving 24 bases between the germline ends. Germline V gives CDR1 SGHAT, CDR2 FQNNGV. The chain's CDR3 is CASSPLVGIPSGETQYF. The CDR3 bases are TGTGCCAGCAGCCCCTTGGTCGGGATTCCCTCGGGGGAGACCCAGTACTTC.

The rearrangement joins TRBV6-5 to TRBJ2-7; TRBD2 matches at 8 bases. The germline gives CDR1 MNHEY, CDR2 SVGAGI. V trimming: 5 bases; J trimming: 0 bases; junction bases outside the gene matches: 6. This CDR3 has 15 amino acids. CDR3 in DNA: TGTGCCAGCAGTCGGACTAGCCCCAGCTCCTACGAGCAGTACTTC. Its translation: CASSRTSPSSYEQYF.

This chain joins TRBV10-3 and TRBJ2-6; D remains unclear. The CDR3 length is 14 residues. Germline CDR1 and CDR2: ENHRY and SYGVKD. V lost 9 bases and J lost 4, with 13 bases in between. The CDR3 DNA reads TGTGCCATATCAATGGATAAGGGGGCCAACGTCCTGACTTTC. Its translation is CAISMDKGANVLTF.

The genes are TRBV23-1 and TRBJ2-1; 14 nucleotides match TRBD2. TRBV23-1 is marked as an open reading frame, function uncertain. The CDR3 extends over 15 amino acids. With 8 bases clipped from V and 7 bases from J, the junction kept 7 bases outside the gene matches. The CDR3 reads CASATGTSGSNEQFF. The CDR3 region has the DNA TGCGCCAGCGCGACCGGGACTAGCGGGAGTAATGAGCAGTTCTTC.

This rearrangement joins TRBV28 to TRBJ1-5, with TRBD1 matching 7 bases. Germline loops: CDR1 MDHEN, CDR2 SYDVKM. This CDR3 region has 20 residues. J gave up 1 base and V 3 bases, and 18 bases lay outside the gene matches. The CDR3 spells CASSLYSRQGLGSSNQPQHF. CDR3 nucleotides: TGTGCCAGCAGTTTGTACTCGCGACAGGGTTTGGGTAGCAGCAATCAGCCCCAGCATTTT.

Note on this clone: The same CDR3 can be traced to other DNA sequences in this sample. The chain couples TRBV7-2 to TRBJ2-5, with D uncertain. This CDR3 spans 12 amino acids. The V and J ends lost 3 bases and 5 bases respectively, with 7 bases between them. Germline V lookup: CDR1 SGHTA, CDR2 FQGNSA. This CDR3 reads CASSLVGETQYF. Here the CDR3 DNA reads TGTGCCAGCAGCTTGGTTGGGGAGACCCAGTACTTC.

The V and J genes are TRBV7-9 and TRBJ2-5; D is undetermined. The length of the CDR3 is 12 residues. Trimming pared 3 bases from V and 5 bases from J, leaving 7 bases between. CDR1 and CDR2 from the germline V gene are SEHNR and FQNEAQ (reference sequence). The CDR3 DNA reads as TGTGCCAGCAGCTTTATTACGGAGACCCAGTACTTC. As protein: CASSFITETQYF.

This chain links TRBV9 with TRBJ1-4; unclear D gene. The CDR3 totals 12 residues. CDR1 and CDR2 (germline): SGDLS, YYNGEE. Trimming took off 3 bases at V and 7 bases at J, with 7 bases between the two ends. The CDR3 protein is CASSGTGEKLFF. The CDR3 DNA is TGTGCCAGCAGCGGGACGGGTGAAAAACTGTTTTTT.

The chain carries TRBV30 and TRBJ2-2; D is possibly TRBD1 (6 bases). The germline V gene encodes CDR1 GTSNPN and CDR2 SVGIG (reference sequence). V dropped 3 bases and J dropped 6 bases, with 8 bases sitting between them. The CDR3 is made up of 12 amino acids. The CDR3 DNA follows: TGTGCCTGGAGCTCAGGGGCCGGGGAGCTGTTTTTT. This translates into CAWSSGAGELFF.

The chain uses TRBV15 and TRBJ2-5; 13 bases align to TRBD2. The CDR3 sequence is 17 residues long. J lost 4 bases, V lost 3 bases, and 8 bases had no gene match. CDR1 and CDR2 from the germline V gene are LNHNV and YYDKDF (reference sequence). The CDR3 spells CATSSRGWTSGGETQYF. The CDR3, as DNA: TGTGCCACCAGCAGTAGGGGCTGGACTAGCGGGGGAGAGACCCAGTACTTC.

This chain links TRBV5-4 with TRBJ1-6, with a weak D call TRBD1 (5 bases). The germline gives CDR1 SGHNT, CDR2 YYREEE (reference sequence). The CDR3 is made up of 16 amino acids. The V end was cut by 1 base, the J end by 7 bases, with 15 bases between. Here the CDR3 reads CASSLTPGPGNSPLHF. The CDR3 DNA reads as TGTGCCAGCAGCTTGACACCGGGACCCGGCAATTCACCCCTCCACTTT.

The gene calls are TRBV11-2 and TRBJ2-5, with no clear D. The J call may not be correct, given that the DNA end is closer to TRBJ2-7. Germline V lookup: CDR1 SGHAT, CDR2 FQNNGV. This CDR3 is built from 11 residues. The DNA of the CDR3 is TGTGCCAGCAGGCTTTGGGACGAGCAGTACTTC. Its protein product is CASRLWDEQYF.

The chain couples TRBV4-1 to TRBJ2-3, with D perhaps matching TRBD2 (6 bases). V shed 1 base and J shed 5 bases, with 22 bases lying between them. Germline loops: CDR1 MGHRA, CDR2 YSYEKL. CDR3 length: 18 residues. The CDR3 DNA follows: TGCGCCAGCAGCCAAGTACTTTTAGCGGTCGTTTTGGGAGATACGCAGTATTTT. This encodes CASSQVLLAVVLGDTQYF.

The J gene is TRBJ2-2, the V gene TRBV7-2, with D unclear. This CDR3 region has 14 residues. Germline V lookup: CDR1 SGHTA, CDR2 FQGNSA. Trimming left V 8 bases short and J 6 bases short, with 16 bases between. CDR3 sequence: CASPLGSLPGELFF. The CDR3, as DNA: TGTGCCAGCCCTCTGGGATCATTGCCCGGGGAGCTGTTTTTT.

About this clone itself: Other DNA variants within this sample encode the same CDR3. J is TRBJ1-4 and V is TRBV28; D is perhaps TRBD1 (5 bases). This CDR3 has 14 residues. Germline CDR1 MDHEN, CDR2 SYDVKM. V was clipped by 5 bases and J by 7 bases, with 14 bases between them. CDR3 DNA sequence: TGTGCCAGCAGTCTCCAGGGAGCCGGTGAAAAACTGTTTTTT. This encodes CASSLQGAGEKLFF.

V and J are TRBV6-5 and TRBJ2-7; unclear D gene. With 0 bases removed from V and 2 bases from J, the gap between germline ends came to 8 bases. This CDR3 has 14 amino acids. Germline-derived CDR1 and CDR2 are MNHEY and SVGAGI. The CDR3 region has the DNA TGTGCCAGCAGTTACTCGTTAGCCCCCTACGAGCAGTACTTC. This gives the protein CASSYSLAPYEQYF.